The table lists the clone carrying this T cell receptor (beta chain) with a few counts. What it binds is not known. The data were obtained in a study of blood T cells in healthy people across ages. Overall study context: For every two T cells, template switching captured about one barcoded beta molecule.

Through a sample-barcoded 5' primer and a J-beta primer mix, a second PCR was run for roughly 6 to 12 cycles. MiXCR, run by TCRdb on the 5' RACE reads, gives a single entry per CDR3 protein. In the table there are 660,000 or so distinct CDR3 sequences, roughly 50% of which are singletons. Trimming removed 6 bases at V and 2 bases at J, with 19 bases between. The CDR3 extends over 15 amino acids. Germline assignment: CDR1 DFQATT and CDR2 SNEGSKA (reference sequence). General study results and limits: Across the age range, TCR beta diversity per million T cells fell in a roughly linear way. Diversity was estimated from one million T cells, and these estimates were considered underestimates.

Samples had at least 7 million PBMCs isolated from them. This chain connects TRBV20-1 to TRBJ2-5; tentative D call: TRBD2 (6 bases). The origin of this receptor is a man in his 60s in good health. Input material: blood. Written as DNA, the CDR3 is TGCAGTGCCACAAAACGCACGGGGGAGCAAGAGACCCAGTACTTC. Encoded protein: CSATKRTGEQETQYF.